This T cell receptor (beta chain) was captured in a study of T cell responses to AZD1222 COVID-19 vaccine. For this clone: Antigen: not known.

Per the germline V gene, CDR1 is MGHRA and CDR2 is YSYEKL. V was shortened by 2 bases and J by 5 bases, with 12 bases between the two germline ends. The CDR3 is made up of 14 amino acids. Study results and limitations: Donors were largely white British and mainly female; clonal diversity was possibly underestimated.

The assay was immunoSEQ multiplex PCR, and TCRdb's table has in-frame clones only and misses some. The data contain approximately 110,000 clones, around nine tenths of them singletons. The chain recombines TRBV4-1 with TRBJ2-5; D uncertain. The sequenced sample was peripheral blood, obtained on day 0 of AZD1222 vaccination. This clonotype was obtained from an adult in good health. The CDR3 region is CASSQLVERETQYF. The DNA of the CDR3 is TGCGCCAGCAGCCAACTCGTAGAGAGGGAGACCCAGTACTTC.